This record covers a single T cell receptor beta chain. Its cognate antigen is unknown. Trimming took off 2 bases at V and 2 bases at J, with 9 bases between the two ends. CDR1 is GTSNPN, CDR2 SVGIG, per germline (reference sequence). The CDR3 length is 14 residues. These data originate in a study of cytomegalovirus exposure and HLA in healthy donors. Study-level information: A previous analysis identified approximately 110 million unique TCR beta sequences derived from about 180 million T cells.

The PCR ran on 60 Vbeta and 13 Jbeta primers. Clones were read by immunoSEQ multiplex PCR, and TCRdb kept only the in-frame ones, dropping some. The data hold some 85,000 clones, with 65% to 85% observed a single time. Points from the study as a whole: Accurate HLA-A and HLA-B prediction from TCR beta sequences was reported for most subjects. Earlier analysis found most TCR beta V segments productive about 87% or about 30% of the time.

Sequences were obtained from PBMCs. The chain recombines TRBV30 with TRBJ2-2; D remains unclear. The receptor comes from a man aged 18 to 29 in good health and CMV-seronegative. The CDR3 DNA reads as TGTGCCTGGAGTAAGCAGGCAAACACCGGGGAGCTGTTTTTT. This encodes CAWSKQANTGELFF.